This is a list of T cell receptor beta chains from one sample in a study of T cell changes during pregnancy in multiple sclerosis. Libraries were prepared by immunoSEQ multiplex PCR; TCRdb keeps only in-frame clonotypes and omits some of them. The repertoire holds 55,000 to 85,000 clones, around 94% seen once, with less than 0.6% in the top ten. Sequences were derived from peripheral blood, sampled in the third trimester of pregnancy. The source of these receptors is a female donor with multiple sclerosis, enrolled in a pregnancy study. CDR3s include the opening cysteine and the closing phenylalanine or tryptophan.

J | V | CDR3
TRBJ1-2 | TRBV6-5 | CASSQGQWGYTF
TRBJ1-2 | TRBV19 | CASTTTLPFYGYTF
TRBJ2-3 | TRBV11-1 | CASSLLVTVTDTQYF
TRBJ1-1 | TRBV7-2 | CASSEGDGTEAFF
TRBJ1-1 | TRBV5-1 | CASREGANTEAFF
TRBJ1-1 | TRBV27 | CASSPRTGERAFF
TRBJ2-3 | TRBV6-5 | CASSWTGYTDTQYF
TRBJ2-2 | TRBV19 | CASRVRVPNTGELFF
TRBJ2-2 | TRBV28 | CASRYIRTGPRELFF
TRBJ2-7 | TRBV5-4 | CASSTGLARAYEQYF
TRBJ2-6 | TRBV11-2 | CASSSSAGANVLTF